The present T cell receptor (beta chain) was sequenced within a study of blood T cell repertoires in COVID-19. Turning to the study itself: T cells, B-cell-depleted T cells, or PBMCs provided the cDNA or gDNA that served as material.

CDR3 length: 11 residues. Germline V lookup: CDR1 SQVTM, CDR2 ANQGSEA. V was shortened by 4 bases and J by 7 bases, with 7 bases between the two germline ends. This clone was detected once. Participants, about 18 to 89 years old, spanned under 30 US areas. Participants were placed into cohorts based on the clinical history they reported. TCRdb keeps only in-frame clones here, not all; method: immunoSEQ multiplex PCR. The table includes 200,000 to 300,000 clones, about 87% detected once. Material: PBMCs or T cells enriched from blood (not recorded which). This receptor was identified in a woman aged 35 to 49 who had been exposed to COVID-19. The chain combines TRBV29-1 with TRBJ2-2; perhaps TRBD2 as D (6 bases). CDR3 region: CSVGGVGELFF. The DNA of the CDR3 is TGCAGCGTTGGGGGGGTCGGGGAGCTGTTTTTT.